These 15 T cell receptor beta chains originate from one sample sequenced in a study of T cell repertoires in cytomegalovirus infection. These receptors' antigens are unknown. TCRdb re-derived calls from the reads in MiXCR, one entry per CDR3 protein. The profile shows a few hundred thousand distinct CDR3 sequences, 40% of them singletons. This sample comprised cultured PBMCs, obtained from culture after CMV antigen stimulation. The receptors were gathered from a human donor in good health (CMV status not recorded). Some clones in this sample may be carry-over from other donors' samples.

The chain links TRBV19 to TRBJ1-1; 7 bases fit TRBD1. Germline CDR1 LNHDA, CDR2 SQIVND (reference sequence). V trimming: 3 bases; J trimming: 2 bases; junction bases outside the gene matches: 9. The CDR3 is 16 residues long. The CDR3 coding sequence is TGTGCCAGTAGTATGCGGATGGGACAGCCTAACACTGAAGCTTTCTTT. This translates into CASSMRMGQPNTEAFF. Based on the CDR3 plus reference TRBV19 and TRBJ1-1, the full variable domain is DGGITQSPKYLFRKEGQNVTLSCEQNLNHDAMYWYRQDPGQGLRLIYYSQIVNDFQKGDIAEGYSVSREKKESFPLTVTSAQKNPTAFYLCASSMRMGQPNTEAFFGQGTRLTVV.

The V gene is TRBV7-2, the J gene TRBJ1-5; possible D gene TRBD1, 6 bases. The CDR3 is made up of 13 amino acids. V was cut by 6 bases and J by 6 bases, with 12 bases left in between. Looked up from germline, CDR1 is SGHTA and CDR2 is FQGNSA. For the CDR3, the DNA is TGTGCCAGCAGTCCTACAGGGATTCAGCCCCAGCATTTT. This gives the protein CASSPTGIQPQHF.

A few counts support this clonotype. The V gene is TRBV7-9, the J gene TRBJ2-1, with TRBD1 matching over 7 bases. The CDR3 is 19 residues long. Trimming cost V 5 bases and J 0 bases; bases outside gene matches: 16. Germline V CDR1 and CDR2: SEHNR, FQNEAQ (reference sequence). The CDR3 bases are TGTGCCAGCAGCGGAGATGACAGGGTATGGGGGCGCTCCTACAATGAGCAGTTCTTC. Residues: CASSGDDRVWGRSYNEQFF.

The chain couples TRBV28 to TRBJ1-1; 7 bases map to TRBD1. Unmatched junction bases numbered 4, after V lost 0 bases and J lost 0 bases. The germline CDR1 and CDR2 sequences are MDHEN and SYDVKM. The CDR3 spans 16 residues. The CDR3 sequence: CASSLWGTAMNTEAFF. The CDR3 DNA follows: TGTGCCAGCAGTTTATGGGGGACAGCAATGAACACTGAAGCTTTCTTT.

Only a few counts were recorded for this clonotype. The V call is TRBV7-9, the J call TRBJ2-7; TRBD2 agrees at 8 bases. Germline V gene data show CDR1 as SEHNR and CDR2 as FQNEAQ (reference sequence). The CDR3 runs to 14 residues. V shed 6 bases and J 2 bases; nucleotides not matched to a gene: 6. Written as DNA, the CDR3 is TGTGCCAGCAGTTCGACTAGCGCCCCCTACGAGCAGTACTTC. Translation: CASSSTSAPYEQYF.

This clonotype occurred once. One end of the junction varies from germline; a read error may be responsible. The chain links TRBV7-2 to TRBJ2-7; 11 bases line up with TRBD2. This CDR3 contains 15 residues. The germline V gene has CDR1 SGHTA and CDR2 FQGNSA. This CDR3 is CASSKGLAETYEQNF. CDR3 coding DNA: TGTGCCAGCAGCAAGGGACTAGCGGAGACCTACGAGCAGAACTTC.

The chain couples TRBV7-9 to TRBJ1-1; tentative D call: TRBD1 (5 bases). V was trimmed by 1 base and J by 5 bases, leaving 14 bases between them. This CDR3 is built from 15 residues. Germline values: CDR1 SEHNR, CDR2 FQNEAQ (reference sequence). The CDR3 protein is CASSLGGYGGTEAFF. The CDR3, as DNA: TGTGCCAGCAGCTTAGGGGGGTACGGTGGAACTGAAGCTTTCTTT.

The chain links TRBV2 to TRBJ2-2, with D possibly TRBD1 on 6 matching bases. CDR3 length: 14 residues. Germline V gene data show CDR1 as SNHLY and CDR2 as FYNNEI. V lost 6 bases, J lost 4 bases, and 12 bases lay in between. CDR3 nucleotide sequence: TGTGCCAGCAGAGACAGGATCATCACCGGGGAGCTGTTTTTT. Translating gives CASRDRIITGELFF.

This clonotype was counted only a few times. The chain uses TRBV7-8 and TRBJ2-2; 10 bases are shared with TRBD2. This CDR3 has 19 amino acids. Germline CDR1 reads SGHVS; CDR2 reads FQNEAQ. Trimming removed 4 bases from V and 0 bases from J; junction bases left unmatched: 11. The CDR3 region is CASSSFGLAGVANTGELFF. The CDR3 bases are TGTGCCAGCAGCTCCTTCGGGCTAGCGGGGGTAGCGAACACCGGGGAGCTGTTTTTT.

The rearrangement links TRBV10-3 to TRBJ1-1; D might be TRBD1 (5 bases). CDR3 length: 15 residues. Germline V lookup: CDR1 ENHRY, CDR2 SYGVKD. Trimming took 0 bases from V and 1 from J, leaving 9 bases between them. This CDR3 reads CAISESNGGNTEAFF. For the CDR3, the DNA is TGTGCCATCAGTGAGTCGAACGGGGGGAACACTGAAGCTTTCTTT.

V gene TRBV20-1 combines with J gene TRBJ2-3; D not resolved. V shed 6 bases and J shed 0 bases, with 13 bases lying between them. Germline values: CDR1 DFQATT, CDR2 SNEGSKA (reference sequence). The CDR3 is 14 amino acids. Here the CDR3 reads CSALDSLSTDTQYF. The CDR3 nucleotides are TGCAGTGCGTTAGACTCCCTTAGCACAGATACGCAGTATTTT.

This clonotype was seen just once. The chain links TRBV20-1 to TRBJ2-5; the match to TRBD2 covers 9 bases. The CDR3 is made up of 14 amino acids. Per germline, CDR1 DFQATT and CDR2 SNEGSKA (reference sequence). V shed 1 base and J 5 bases; nucleotides not matched to a gene: 5. The CDR3 region has the DNA TGCAGTGCTAGAGTGGCTAGCGGGGACGAGACCCAGTACTTC. The encoded protein is CSARVASGDETQYF.

This clonotype was seen a handful of times. The V gene is TRBV7-8, the J gene TRBJ2-2; perhaps TRBD1 as D (7 bases). The CDR3 is made up of 13 amino acids. CDR1 is SGHVS, CDR2 FQNEAQ, per germline. V lost 2 bases and J lost 10, with 11 bases in between. CDR3 residues: CASSLQGGAELFF. Here the CDR3 DNA reads TGTGCCAGCAGCTTACAGGGGGGAGCGGAGCTGTTTTTT.

The rearrangement links TRBV7-6 to TRBJ2-5; 7 bases fit TRBD2. The CDR3 runs to 15 residues. Germline CDR1 SGHVS, CDR2 FNYEAQ. The trim removed 5 bases at V and 7 bases at J, leaving 13 bases unmatched. The CDR3 reads CASSPTHGGELTQYF. In DNA, the CDR3 is TGTGCCAGCAGCCCAACGCATGGGGGGGAGTTGACCCAGTACTTC.

The chain joins TRBV6-1 to TRBJ1-3, with D maybe TRBD1 (6 bases). This CDR3 comprises 14 residues. Trimming pared 1 base from V and 4 bases from J, leaving 8 bases between. Germline V CDR1 and CDR2: MNHNS, SASEGT. Here the CDR3 reads CASSEGQEGNTIYF. The CDR3 DNA sequence: TGTGCCAGCAGTGAAGGACAGGAAGGAAACACCATATATTTT.